This T cell receptor (beta chain) was recovered during a study of cytomegalovirus exposure and HLA in healthy donors. The table came from immunoSEQ multiplex PCR; TCRdb's copy has only in-frame clones and leaves some out. The profile shows some 76,000 clones, around 94% of them singletons. The specimen sequenced was PBMCs. This receptor was obtained from a woman between 18 and 30 years old in good health and CMV-seropositive.

The CDR3 DNA reads as TGCGCCAGCAGCCCGCTAGCGGGGGAAACAGATACGCAGTATTTT. The encoded protein is CASSPLAGETDTQYF. V usage is TRBV4-1 and J usage is TRBJ2-3; 10 bases are a match to TRBD2. The CDR3 consists of 15 residues. Germline V gives CDR1 MGHRA, CDR2 YSYEKL. J lost 3 bases, V lost 4 bases, and 4 bases had no gene match.